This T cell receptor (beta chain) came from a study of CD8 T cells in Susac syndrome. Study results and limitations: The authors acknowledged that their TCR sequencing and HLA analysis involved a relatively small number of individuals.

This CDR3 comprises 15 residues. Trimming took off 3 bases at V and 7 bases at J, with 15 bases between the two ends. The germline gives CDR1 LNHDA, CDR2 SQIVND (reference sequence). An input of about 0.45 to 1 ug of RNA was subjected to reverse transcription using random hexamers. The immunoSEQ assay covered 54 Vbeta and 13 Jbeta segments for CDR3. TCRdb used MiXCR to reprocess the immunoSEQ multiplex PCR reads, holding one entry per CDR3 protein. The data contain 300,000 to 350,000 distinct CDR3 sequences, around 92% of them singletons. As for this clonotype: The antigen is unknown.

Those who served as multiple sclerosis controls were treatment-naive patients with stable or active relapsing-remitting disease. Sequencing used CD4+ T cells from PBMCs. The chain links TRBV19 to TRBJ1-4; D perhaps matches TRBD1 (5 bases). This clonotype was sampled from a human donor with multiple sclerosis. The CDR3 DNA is TGTGCCAGTAGTATTACCACGGGGCAAGGTGAAAAACTGTTTTTT. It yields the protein CASSITTGQGEKLFF. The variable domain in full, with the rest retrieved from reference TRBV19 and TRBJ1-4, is DGGITQSPKYLFRKEGQNVTLSCEQNLNHDAMYWYRQDPGQGLRLIYYSQIVNDFQKGDIAEGYSVSREKKESFPLTVTSAQKNPTAFYLCASSITTGQGEKLFFGSGTQLSVL.